Detailed here is one T cell receptor (beta chain). The antigen is unknown. The entry originates in a study of cytomegalovirus exposure and HLA in healthy donors. Repertoires were generated with immunoSEQ multiplex PCR, while TCRdb's copy carries only in-frame clones and drops some. The table lists about 160,000 clones, 65% to 90% of them singletons. Findings and caveats of the study: TCR sequences were mostly rare, though some public TCRs occurred in many donors. Among TCR beta chains, those listed as cytomegalovirus-associated numbered under 200. High specificity and sensitivity for cytomegalovirus status were reported for the classifier.

The CDR3 is 14 amino acids. V was clipped by 3 bases and J by 0 bases, with 9 bases between them. Per germline, CDR1 KGHSH and CDR2 LQKENI. V usage is TRBV18 and J usage is TRBJ2-7, with a tentative D call TRBD2 (5 bases). The receptor comes from a woman between 18 and 29 years old in good health and CMV-seronegative. Sequenced material: PBMCs. The CDR3 protein is CASSPVGSSYEQYF. CDR3 DNA sequence: TGTGCCAGCTCACCTGTGGGGAGCTCCTACGAGCAGTACTTC.